This entry features one TCR beta chain sequence. The sample is drawn from a study of blood T cell repertoires in COVID-19. Overall study context: Some COVID-19 samples were acute and others convalescent; all came from the United States, Italy and Spain. Sample material is recorded as cDNA or gDNA derived from T cells, B-cell-depleted T cells, or PBMCs.

Original processing methods: The assay estimated nucleated cells by amplifying reference gene primers. This table comes from immunoSEQ multiplex PCR, and its TCRdb copy is limited to in-frame clones, with some not included. V and J calls and clone size follow that table, whereas D and trimming were derived from the DNA. There are roughly 150,000 clones in the sample; approximately 89% occur only once, and 28% lies in the top ten. Sequencing was performed on peripheral blood. The clonotype comes from a human donor in a cohort sampled during active COVID-19.

The CDR3 here is CASSPLGGTTGDEQYF. In DNA, the CDR3 is TGTGCCAGCAGCCCACTTGGAGGGACGACTGGCGACGAGCAGTACTTC. The genes are TRBV9 and TRBJ2-7; a weak D match, TRBD2 (6 bases). The CDR3 consists of 16 residues. V was shortened by 4 bases and J by 5 bases, with 22 bases between the two germline ends. The germline CDR1 and CDR2 sequences are SGDLS and YYNGEE.